Sequencing of this TCR beta chain was carried out in a study of blood T cell repertoires in COVID-19. The CDR3 loop spans 14 amino acids. Per the germline V gene, CDR1 is MDHEN and CDR2 is SYDVKM. The V gene lost 5 bases and the J gene lost 2 bases, with 10 bases spanning the gap. Generated by immunoSEQ multiplex PCR, the TCRdb table keeps only in-frame clones and is missing some. The top ten clones hold more than 9% of a sample with roughly 300,000 clones, under 90% of them seen once. V is TRBV28 and J is TRBJ1-5; a weak D match, TRBD1 (5 bases). The TCR was taken from a woman aged 18-29 years who had recovered from COVID-19. Sequencing was performed on PBMCs or T cells enriched from blood (not recorded which). The CDR3 nucleotides read TGTGCCAGCAGTGAACAGGTGGGCAATCAGCCCCAGCATTTT. Translation: CASSEQVGNQPQHF.